This entry features one T cell receptor beta chain sequence. The antigen is undetermined. One base away lies a much larger clone, so this may be a sequencing read error. This sample stems from a study of T cells in Graves' hyperthyroidism and ophthalmopathy. Study background: Peripheral blood was acquired at first diagnosis, ahead of any therapy whatsoever. Findings and limits, study-wide: Most expanded thyroid clonotypes above 0.001 recurred in blood. Model-based prediction identified ophthalmopathy a median about 6.8 months prior to its onset.

The CDR3 length is 15 residues. CDR1 and CDR2 (germline): SGHAT, FQNNGV. Uncontrolled infection, other autoimmune disease, pregnancy or lactation disqualified patients from enrolment. There were TCR beta CDR3 regions amplified from RNA transcripts. An initial round of RT-PCR targeting the TCR CDR3 relied on the HTBI primer set. TCRdb itself ran the multiplex PCR reads through MiXCR, one entry per CDR3 protein. Of about 590,000 distinct CDR3 sequences listed, 15% to 19% are singletons. The sequencing sample was made of blood. The rearrangement joins TRBV11-2 to TRBJ2-1; 8 nucleotides line up with TRBD2. The J call may be incorrect, as the DNA end agrees better with TRBJ2-7. The TCR was taken from a woman younger than 45 with Graves' hyperthyroidism. As DNA, the CDR3 is TGTGCCAGCATCCGCAACCTAGCGGGTGCCAATGAGCAGTACTTC. Its translation: CASIRNLAGANEQYF.